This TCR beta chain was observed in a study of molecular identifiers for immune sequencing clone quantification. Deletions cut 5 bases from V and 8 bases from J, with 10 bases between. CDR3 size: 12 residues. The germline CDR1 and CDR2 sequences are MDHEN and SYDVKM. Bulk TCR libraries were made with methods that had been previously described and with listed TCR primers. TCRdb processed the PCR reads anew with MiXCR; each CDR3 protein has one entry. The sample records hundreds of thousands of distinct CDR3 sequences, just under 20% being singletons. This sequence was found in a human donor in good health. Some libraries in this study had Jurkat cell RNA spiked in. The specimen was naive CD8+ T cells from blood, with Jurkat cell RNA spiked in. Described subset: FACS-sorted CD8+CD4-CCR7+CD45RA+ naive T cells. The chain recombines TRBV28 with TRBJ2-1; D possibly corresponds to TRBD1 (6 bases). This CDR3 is CASSPDRYEQFF. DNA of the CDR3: TGTGCCAGCAGTCCTGACAGGTATGAGCAGTTCTTC.